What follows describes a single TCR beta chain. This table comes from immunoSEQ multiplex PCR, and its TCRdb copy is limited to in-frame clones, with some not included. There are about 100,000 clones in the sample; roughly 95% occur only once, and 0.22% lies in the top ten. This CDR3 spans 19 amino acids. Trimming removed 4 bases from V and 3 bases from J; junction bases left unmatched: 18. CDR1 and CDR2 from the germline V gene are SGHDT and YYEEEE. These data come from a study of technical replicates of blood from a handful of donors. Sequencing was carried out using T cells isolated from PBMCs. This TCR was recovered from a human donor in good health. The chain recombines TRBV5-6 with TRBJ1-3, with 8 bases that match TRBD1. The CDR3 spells CASSLRQGTMGIDGNTIYF. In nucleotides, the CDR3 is TGTGCCAGCAGCCTCCGACAGGGGACGATGGGCATTGATGGAAACACCATATATTTT. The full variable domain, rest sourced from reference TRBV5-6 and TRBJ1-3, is DAGVTQSPTHLIKTRGQQVTLRCSPKSGHDTVSWYQQALGQGPQFIFQYYEEEERQRGNFPDRFSGHQFPNYSSELNVNALLLGDSALYLCASSLRQGTMGIDGNTIYFGEGSWLTVV.